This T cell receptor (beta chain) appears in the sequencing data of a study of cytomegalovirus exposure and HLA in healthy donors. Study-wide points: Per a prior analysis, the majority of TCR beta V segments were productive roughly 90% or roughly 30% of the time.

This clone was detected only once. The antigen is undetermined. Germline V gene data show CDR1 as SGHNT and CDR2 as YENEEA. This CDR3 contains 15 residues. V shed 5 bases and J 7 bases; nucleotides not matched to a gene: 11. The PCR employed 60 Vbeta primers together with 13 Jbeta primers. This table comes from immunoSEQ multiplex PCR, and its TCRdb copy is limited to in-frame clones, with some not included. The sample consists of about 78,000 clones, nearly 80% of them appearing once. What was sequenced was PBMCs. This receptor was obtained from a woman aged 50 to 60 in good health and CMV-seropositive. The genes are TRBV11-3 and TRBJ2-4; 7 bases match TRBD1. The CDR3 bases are TGTGCCAGCAGCAAAGACAGCTCCAGGGGGAACATTCAGTACTTC. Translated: CASSKDSSRGNIQYF.